The table lists the clone carrying this TCR beta chain with a count of one. The antigen is unknown. The sample is drawn from a study of cytomegalovirus exposure and HLA in healthy donors. About the study: The same platform was used for the 90 to 150 validation repertoires as for the approximately 630 first-cohort repertoires, as reported in a later analysis.

Data came from immunoSEQ multiplex PCR; TCRdb stores just in-frame clones and leaves some out. The sample contains about 360,000 clones, about nine tenths of which appear only once. Study findings and constraints: The tendency of first-cohort TCR clusters to co-occur in the roughly 130 validation repertoires emerged from a later analysis. The CMV antigen specificity of three CMV-associated chains was confirmed through in vitro analysis.

CDR1 and CDR2 from the germline V gene are SGHAT and FQNNGV. V gave up 2 bases and J gave up 0 bases; unmatched junction bases: 1. This CDR3 spans 16 amino acids. Sequenced material: PBMCs. This receptor was taken from a woman aged 18-35 years in good health and CMV-seronegative. This chain links TRBV11-2 with TRBJ2-7; 13 bases are shared with TRBD2. The CDR3 DNA is TGTGCCAGCAGCTTACGGACTAGCGGGAGCTCCTACGAGCAGTACTTC. This gives the protein CASSLRTSGSSYEQYF. Full variable domain (outside the CDR3, taken from reference TRBV11-2 and TRBJ2-7): EAGVAQSPRYKIIEKRQSVAFWCNPISGHATLYWYQQILGQGPKLLIQFQNNGVVDDSQLPKDRFSAERLKGVDSTLKIQPAKLEDSAVYLCASSLRTSGSSYEQYFGPGTRLTVT.